The clone carrying this T cell receptor beta chain was counted between two and nine times. The CDR3 loop spans 15 amino acids. Germline assignment: CDR1 MRHNA and CDR2 SNTAGT. V lost 5 bases to trimming and J lost 4 bases; unmatched junction nucleotides: 8. Profiling relied on immunoSEQ multiplex PCR, and the TCRdb table lists in-frame clones only, not all of them. The table includes 300,000 to 350,000 clones, roughly 90% detected once. This entry belongs to a study of blood T cell repertoires in COVID-19. On the study more broadly: From T cells, B-cell-depleted T cells, or PBMCs came the material, which was cDNA or gDNA.

J is TRBJ2-3 and V is TRBV6-4; 8 nucleotides line up with TRBD2. The receptor was derived from a woman aged 25 to 45 with COVID-19, enrolled during active disease. Sequenced material: peripheral blood. The CDR3 nucleotides are TGTGCCAGCAGTCACCAAGCGGGAGCCGCAGATACGCAGTATTTT. As protein: CASSHQAGAADTQYF.